This TCR beta chain originates from a study of graft-versus-host responses after intestinal transplantation. Measured with immunoSEQ multiplex PCR; TCRdb has only the in-frame clones, and not every one. The table lists roughly 85,000 clones, 80% to 95% of them singletons. Remarks on this clone: The antigen is undetermined.

The ends were cut back, 4 bases at V and 2 bases at J, with 5 bases in the middle. There are 12 residues in the CDR3. CDR1 SGHDT and CDR2 YYEEEE come from the germline V gene. This sequence was found in a human donor who was the organ donor for an intestinal transplant. Sequences were derived from unstimulated CD8+ T cells sorted from spleen or lymph node cells, sampled before transplant. This chain links TRBV5-6 with TRBJ2-3, with D hard to call. DNA for the CDR3: TGTGCCAGCAGCCCGAACACAGATACGCAGTATTTT. Protein sequence: CASSPNTDTQYF.